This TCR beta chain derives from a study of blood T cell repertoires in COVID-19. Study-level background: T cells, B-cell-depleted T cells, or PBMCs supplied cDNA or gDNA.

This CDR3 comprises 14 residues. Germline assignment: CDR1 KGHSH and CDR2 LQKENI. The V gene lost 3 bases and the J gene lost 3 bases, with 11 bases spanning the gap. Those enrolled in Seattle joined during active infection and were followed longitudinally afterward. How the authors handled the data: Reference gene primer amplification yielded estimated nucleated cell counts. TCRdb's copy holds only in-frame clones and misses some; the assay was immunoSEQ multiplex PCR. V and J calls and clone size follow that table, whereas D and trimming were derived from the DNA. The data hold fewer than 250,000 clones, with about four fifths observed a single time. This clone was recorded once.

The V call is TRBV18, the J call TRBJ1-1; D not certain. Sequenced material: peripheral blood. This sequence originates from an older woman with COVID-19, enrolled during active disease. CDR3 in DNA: TGTGCCAGCTCACCCGCTCGGGGAGACACTGAAGCTTTCTTT. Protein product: CASSPARGDTEAFF.